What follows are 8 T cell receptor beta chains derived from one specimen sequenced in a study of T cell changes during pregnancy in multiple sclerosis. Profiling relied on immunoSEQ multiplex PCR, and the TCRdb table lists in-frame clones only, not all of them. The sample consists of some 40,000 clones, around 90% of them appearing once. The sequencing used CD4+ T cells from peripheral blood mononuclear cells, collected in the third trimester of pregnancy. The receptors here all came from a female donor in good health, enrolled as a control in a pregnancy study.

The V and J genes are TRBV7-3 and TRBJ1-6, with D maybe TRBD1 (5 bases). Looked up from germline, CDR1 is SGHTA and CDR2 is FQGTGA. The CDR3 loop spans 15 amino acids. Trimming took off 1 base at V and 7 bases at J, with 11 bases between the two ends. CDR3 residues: CASSLNGGKNSPLHF. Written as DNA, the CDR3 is TGTGCCAGCAGCTTAAACGGGGGAAAAAATTCACCCCTCCACTTT.

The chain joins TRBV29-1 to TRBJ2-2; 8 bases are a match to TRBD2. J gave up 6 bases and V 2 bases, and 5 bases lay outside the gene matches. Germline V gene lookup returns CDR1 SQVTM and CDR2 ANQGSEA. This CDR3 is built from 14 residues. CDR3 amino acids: CSVEIIAGPGELFF. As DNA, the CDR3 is TGCAGCGTTGAAATCATAGCGGGGCCCGGGGAGCTGTTTTTT.

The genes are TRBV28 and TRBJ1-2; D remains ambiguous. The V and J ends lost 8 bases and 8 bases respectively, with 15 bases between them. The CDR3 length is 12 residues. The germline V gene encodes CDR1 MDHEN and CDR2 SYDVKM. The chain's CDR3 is CASGRTRGGYTF. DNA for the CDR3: TGTGCCAGCGGGAGAACCCGAGGGGGCTACACCTTC.

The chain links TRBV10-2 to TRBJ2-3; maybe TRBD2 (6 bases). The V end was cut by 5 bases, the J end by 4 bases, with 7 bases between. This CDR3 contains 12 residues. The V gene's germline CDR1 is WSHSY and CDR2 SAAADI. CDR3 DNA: TGCGCCAGCAGTTCGGGAGCAGATACGCAGTATTTT. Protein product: CASSSGADTQYF.

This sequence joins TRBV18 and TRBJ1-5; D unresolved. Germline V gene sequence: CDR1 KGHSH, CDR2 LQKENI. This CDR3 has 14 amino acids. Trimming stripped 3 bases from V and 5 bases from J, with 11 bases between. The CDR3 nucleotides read TGTGCCAGCTCACCGGTCGCCAGGTATCAGCCCCAGCATTTT. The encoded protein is CASSPVARYQPQHF.

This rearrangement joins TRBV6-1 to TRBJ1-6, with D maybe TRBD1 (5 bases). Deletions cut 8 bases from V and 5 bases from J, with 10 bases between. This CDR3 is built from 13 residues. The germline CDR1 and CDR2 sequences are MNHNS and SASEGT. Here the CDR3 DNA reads TGTGCCAGCGCCGGCAGGGATAATTCACCCCTCCACTTT. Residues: CASAGRDNSPLHF.

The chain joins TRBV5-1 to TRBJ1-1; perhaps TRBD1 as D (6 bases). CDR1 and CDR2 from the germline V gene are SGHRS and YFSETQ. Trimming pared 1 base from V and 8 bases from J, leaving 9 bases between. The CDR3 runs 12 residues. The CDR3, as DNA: TGCGCCAGCAGCTTGTCTGGGGGCGAAGCTTTCTTT. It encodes CASSLSGGEAFF. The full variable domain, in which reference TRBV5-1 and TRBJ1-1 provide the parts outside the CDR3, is KAGVTQTPRYLIKTRGQQVTLSCSPISGHRSVSWYQQTPGQGLQFLFEYFSETQRNKGNFPGRFSGRQFSNSRSEMNVSTLELGDSALYLCASSLSGGEAFFGQGTRLTVV.

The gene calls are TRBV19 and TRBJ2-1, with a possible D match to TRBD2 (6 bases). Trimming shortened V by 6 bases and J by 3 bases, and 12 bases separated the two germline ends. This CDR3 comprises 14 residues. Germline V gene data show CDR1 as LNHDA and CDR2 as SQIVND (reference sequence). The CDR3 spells CASRISGIYNEQFF. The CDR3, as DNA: TGTGCCAGTAGAATTAGCGGCATCTACAATGAGCAGTTCTTC.